This T cell receptor beta chain appears in the sequencing data of a study of blood T cell repertoires in COVID-19. For the study at large: The samples span acute and convalescent COVID-19 from the United States, Italy and Spain. Sources were T cells, B-cell-depleted T cells, or PBMCs; the material itself was cDNA or gDNA.

The germline V gene has CDR1 MNHEY and CDR2 SVGAGI. The CDR3 extends over 15 amino acids. V was clipped by 6 bases and J by 2 bases; unmatched bases: 6. In the original workflow: Reference gene primer amplification gave nucleated cell count estimates. Here immunoSEQ multiplex PCR was the method, and the copy in TCRdb shows in-frame clones only, minus some. V and J calls and clone size are given by that table; D and trimming were obtained from the DNA. Among 150,000 to 200,000 clones listed, approximately 85% were seen once. Sample: peripheral blood. The chain combines TRBV6-5 with TRBJ1-5, with 8 bases matching TRBD1. The clonotype comes from a man aged 55-75 years with acute or convalescent COVID-19. CDR3 protein: CASRLQGAGNQPQHF. The CDR3 DNA reads as TGTGCCAGCAGACTTCAGGGGGCCGGCAATCAGCCCCAGCATTTT.